This TCR beta chain appears in the sequencing data of a study of OX40 agonist ivuxolimab in advanced cancers. For the study at large: Males comprised about 84% of the group, whose mean age was roughly 60 years (range 23 to 79).

About this clone itself: Its antigen is unidentified.

This CDR3 is 16 amino acids long. Unmatched junction bases numbered 7, after V lost 4 bases and J lost 1 base. Per germline, CDR1 SNHLY and CDR2 FYNNEI. The study, taken as a whole, reports: CD8+ T cells showed, on average, more clonal expansion than CD4+ cells. Clonal expansion was seen in CD4+ and CD8+ blood T cells by week 6 at 0.1 to 3.0 mg/kg.

Profiled with immunoSEQ multiplex PCR; TCRdb holds only in-frame clones, not every one. This sample yields 45,000 to 65,000 clones, of which 70% to 90% are seen a single time; 6% to 8% belongs to the top ten. V is TRBV2 and J is TRBJ1-5; 7 bases fit TRBD1. The origin of this receptor is an adult with an advanced solid tumor such as melanoma, head and neck, liver or kidney cancer. The sample was CD4+ or CD8+ T cells sorted from blood, taken in a trial of the OX40 agonist ivuxolimab. This CDR3 reads CASSAVGTESNQPQHF. For the CDR3, the DNA is TGTGCCAGCAGTGCAGTAGGGACAGAAAGCAATCAGCCCCAGCATTTT.